This entry lists 11 T cell receptor beta chains sequenced from one sample in a study. One entry per CDR3 protein results from TCRdb running MiXCR on the 5' RACE reads. The sample holds over 45,000 distinct CDR3 sequences, approximately 26% seen once. Cells sorted as Tregs were CD4+, CD25+ and CD127-/low. Sequencing was done on a sample of tumor-infiltrating Tregs sorted from the breast tumor. All receptors come from a female donor with breast cancer.

The chain combines TRBV12-3 or TRBV12-4 with TRBJ1-2; TRBD1 is a possible D gene (5 bases). Trimming shortened V by 1 base and J by 1 base, and 13 bases separated the two germline ends. This CDR3 comprises 16 residues. CDR3 in DNA: TGTGCCAGCAGTTTAGGGGACGCCAAAAATAACTATGGCTACACCTTC. As protein: CASSLGDAKNNYGYTF.

The sample holds a few counts of this clonotype. V usage is TRBV20-1 and J usage is TRBJ2-5; a weak D match, TRBD1 (6 bases). V lost 8 bases and J 2 bases, leaving 18 bases between the germline ends. Germline assignment: CDR1 DFQATT and CDR2 SNEGSKA (reference sequence). This CDR3 is 14 amino acids long. In DNA form, the CDR3 reads TGCAGTACCCAGAGAGGACAGTCACAAGAGACCCAGTACTTC. Amino acids: CSTQRGQSQETQYF.

The rearrangement joins TRBV6-1 to TRBJ2-3; D gene ambiguous. CDR1 and CDR2 from the germline V gene are MNHNS and SASEGT. V dropped 4 bases and J dropped 2 bases, with 4 bases sitting between them. This CDR3 has 12 amino acids. The CDR3 region has the DNA TGTGCCAGCAGTGTATACACAGATACGCAGTATTTT. This encodes CASSVYTDTQYF.

The chain links TRBV6-5 to TRBJ1-1; 7 nucleotides agree with TRBD1. This CDR3 has 14 amino acids. The V and J ends lost 2 bases and 4 bases, in that order; junction bases with no gene match: 4. Looked up from germline, CDR1 is MNHEY and CDR2 is SVGAGI. DNA of the CDR3: TGTGCCAGCAGTTACGACAGGGATGGCACTGAAGCTTTCTTT. Amino acids: CASSYDRDGTEAFF.

This clonotype showed up many times. CDR3 protein: CSAEKGTDREAFF. CDR3 coding DNA: TGCAGTGCTGAAAAAGGAACCGACAGAGAAGCTTTCTTT. The J gene is TRBJ1-1, the V gene TRBV20-1; D might be TRBD1 (5 bases). The CDR3 runs 13 residues. Per germline, CDR1 DFQATT and CDR2 SNEGSKA (reference sequence). Trimming shortened V by 5 bases and J by 8 bases, and 18 bases separated the two germline ends.

The V call is TRBV7-9, the J call TRBJ2-1; D uncertain. V lost 0 bases and J 7 bases, leaving 13 bases between the germline ends. The germline gives CDR1 SEHNR, CDR2 FQNEAQ (reference sequence). The CDR3 is 15 residues long. CDR3 sequence reads: CASSLASRPQNEQFF. Here the CDR3 DNA reads TGTGCCAGCAGCTTAGCTTCGCGGCCCCAAAATGAGCAGTTCTTC.

This clonotype came up a few times. One base away lies a much larger clone, so this may be a sequencing read error. This chain connects TRBV6-2 or TRBV6-3 to TRBJ1-2; the D is unclear. The CDR3 is made up of 15 amino acids. Germline loops: CDR1 MNHEY, CDR2 SVGEGT. The CDR3 region is CASGYSSGDLRGYTF. In DNA form, the CDR3 reads TGTGCCAGCGGTTACTCATCTGGGGATTTGCGAGGCTACACCTTC.

There are a few counts of this clonotype. The chain links TRBV11-1 to TRBJ2-5, with D perhaps assigned TRBD1 or TRBD2 (5 bases each). V lost 4 bases, J lost 5 bases, and 14 bases lay in between. Germline lookup yields CDR1 SGHAT and CDR2 FQDESV (reference sequence). The CDR3 runs to 14 residues. CDR3 sequence reads: CASSSGPRRETQYF. DNA for the CDR3: TGTGCCAGCAGCTCGGGACCGCGGAGGGAGACCCAGTACTTC.

This sequence joins TRBV21-1 and TRBJ1-4; no check of the table's D call, TRBD1, against the DNA was made. TRBV21-1 is an annotated pseudogene. This CDR3 is built from 14 residues. CDR3 amino acids: CASSRQGTNENLFF. CDR3 bases: TGTGCCAGCTCCCGACAGGGTACTAATGAAAATCTGTTTTTT.

The V call is TRBV20-1, the J call TRBJ2-7; 10 bases are shared with TRBD2. J was trimmed by 2 bases and V by 1 base; bases with no gene match: 2. Germline-derived CDR1 and CDR2 are DFQATT and SNEGSKA (reference sequence). This CDR3 is 14 amino acids long. In nucleotides, the CDR3 is TGCAGTGCTAGAGCAGCGGGAGGGGCCTACGAGCAGTACTTC. It translates to CSARAAGGAYEQYF.

Worth noting for this clonotype: Mismatch with germline at one junction end may stem from a read error. The gene calls are TRBV18 and TRBJ2-1, with a tentative D call TRBD1 (5 bases). CDR1 and CDR2 (germline): KGHSH, LQKENI. This CDR3 spans 14 amino acids. Here the CDR3 reads CASYPPGAYNEQSF. The CDR3 DNA sequence: TGTGCCAGCTACCCTCCTGGGGCCTACAATGAGCAGTCCTTC.